This T cell receptor (beta chain) was found in a study of blood T cell repertoires in COVID-19. Study in general: The United States, Italy and Spain provided the acute and convalescent COVID-19 samples.

Authors' data handling: By means of reference gene primer amplification, nucleated cell counts were estimated. Sequenced by immunoSEQ multiplex PCR; TCRdb stores in-frame clones only, minus some. The V and J calls and the clone size are those of that table, but D and trimming were determined from the DNA. The table has hundreds of thousands of clones, around four fifths seen once. Germline lookup yields CDR1 SQVTM and CDR2 ANQGSEA. The CDR3 has 8 residues. Worth noting for this clone: A junction end diverges from the germline sequence, so it may reflect a read error.

The sequenced sample was peripheral blood. The TCR originated in a woman between 45 and 60 years old with active or convalescent COVID-19. The chain uses TRBV29-1 and TRBJ1-2; D gene uncertain. CDR3: CSVGDEGF. In nucleotides, the CDR3 is TGCAGCGTGGGAGATGAGGGATTC.